The following is a T cell receptor (beta chain) sequence with its context. Germline V lookup: CDR1 WSHSY, CDR2 SAAADI. The length of the CDR3 is 17 residues. The V segment lost 10 bases and the J segment 3 bases; nucleotides outside the gene matches: 8. This entry comes from a study of blood T cell repertoires in COVID-19. Some clones are missing from TCRdb's copy, which holds only in-frame ones; the method was immunoSEQ multiplex PCR. The sample consists of some 65,000 clones, approximately 93% of them appearing once. Sequenced: peripheral blood. This receptor was obtained from a man between 65 and 85 years old with active COVID-19. The chain has TRBV10-2 and TRBJ2-2; 16 bases agree with TRBD2. In DNA, the CDR3 is TGCGCCACCCGCGGGACTAGCGGGGGGGCGGACACCGGGGAGCTGTTTTTT. Translating gives CATRGTSGGADTGELFF.